Listed below are T cell receptor beta chains from one sample, sequenced in a study of blood T cell repertoires in COVID-19. TCRdb's table, derived via immunoSEQ multiplex PCR, lists solely in-frame clones and lacks some. The table shows 200,000 to 300,000 clones, with around 89% occurring only once. The specimen sequenced was peripheral blood. The receptors shown here come from a woman in her thirties or forties who had recovered from COVID-19. Each CDR3 is given with its conserved first and last residue. Each record gives: J gene, D gene, V gene, clone size, CDR3 DNA, CDR3 protein. D genes are given only for firm matches. Clone size is given for some rows only: seen once, a few or many times, or a class if the clone is expanded.

J gene: TRBJ1-3
D gene: .
V gene: TRBV24-1
clone size: .
CDR3 DNA: TGTGCCACCAGTGACCCTGGGCGCTCTGGAAACACCATATATTTT
CDR3 protein: CATSDPGRSGNTIYF

J gene: TRBJ2-7
D gene: TRBD1
V gene: TRBV5-6
clone size: .
CDR3 DNA: TGTGCCAGCAGCCAAAGGGGGCAGCTCCGTGAGCAGTACTTC
CDR3 protein: CASSQRGQLREQYF

J gene: TRBJ2-1
D gene: TRBD1
V gene: TRBV2
clone size: .
CDR3 DNA: TGTGCCAGCAGGACCGGGACAGGTATTAACAATGAGCAGTTCTTC
CDR3 protein: CASRTGTGINNEQFF

J gene: TRBJ1-4
D gene: TRBD1
V gene: TRBV9
clone size: .
CDR3 DNA: TGTGCCAGCAGCGTAGTTAGGGACAGGGGCTTTAATGAAAAACTGTTTTTT
CDR3 protein: CASSVVRDRGFNEKLFF

J gene: TRBJ2-3
D gene: .
V gene: TRBV10-3
clone size: .
CDR3 DNA: TGTGCCATCAGTGAGTCAGTACAAGCAGATACGCAGTATTTT
CDR3 protein: CAISESVQADTQYF

J gene: TRBJ2-3
D gene: TRBD1
V gene: TRBV6-5
clone size: once
CDR3 DNA: TGTGCCAGCAGTCCCCGGGACAGGGTCTACGATACGCAGTATTTT
CDR3 protein: CASSPRDRVYDTQYF

J gene: TRBJ2-1
D gene: .
V gene: TRBV5-1
clone size: .
CDR3 DNA: TGCGCCAGCAGCTTAGGAGGGTTTCTCAATGAGCAGTTCTTC
CDR3 protein: CASSLGGFLNEQFF

J gene: TRBJ2-1
D gene: TRBD2
V gene: TRBV7-9
clone size: once
CDR3 DNA: TGTGCCAGCAGCTTGGCTAGCGGGAGGTATGAGCAGTTCTTC
CDR3 protein: CASSLASGRYEQFF

J gene: TRBJ2-5
D gene: .
V gene: TRBV5-1
clone size: .
CDR3 DNA: TGCGCCAGCAGCTTGGAGCCAGCGCTTAGAGAGACCCAGTACTTC
CDR3 protein: CASSLEPALRETQYF

J gene: TRBJ2-1
D gene: TRBD2
V gene: TRBV11-3
clone size: .
CDR3 DNA: TGTGCCAGCAGCCCCAGGACTAGCGGGAGGGCATACAATGAGCAGTTCTTC
CDR3 protein: CASSPRTSGRAYNEQFF

J gene: TRBJ1-2
D gene: TRBD1
V gene: TRBV28
clone size: .
CDR3 DNA: TGTGCCAGCAGTCCCCCGACAGGGCATGCCTACGGCTACACCTTC
CDR3 protein: CASSPPTGHAYGYTF

J gene: TRBJ2-6
D gene: .
V gene: TRBV5-1
clone size: once
CDR3 DNA: TGCGCCAGCAGCCCACAGAGCTCTGGGGCCAACGTCCTGACTTTC
CDR3 protein: CASSPQSSGANVLTF

J gene: TRBJ1-2
D gene: .
V gene: TRBV5-4
clone size: once
CDR3 DNA: TGTGCCAGCAGCTTGCGGGCAGGGGTTGGCTACACCTTC
CDR3 protein: CASSLRAGVGYTF

J gene: TRBJ1-2
D gene: .
V gene: TRBV18
clone size: .
CDR3 DNA: TGTGCCAGCTCACCGACAGACACCAACTATGGCTACACCTTC
CDR3 protein: CASSPTDTNYGYTF

J gene: TRBJ2-5
D gene: .
V gene: TRBV5-1
clone size: .
CDR3 DNA: TGCGCCAGCAGCGTCCAGCAAGAGACCCAGTACTTC
CDR3 protein: CASSVQQETQYF

J gene: TRBJ2-1
D gene: TRBD2
V gene: TRBV5-4
clone size: .
CDR3 DNA: TGTGCCAGCAGTGGGGGAGGGCCTTCCTACAATGAGCAGTTCTTC
CDR3 protein: CASSGGGPSYNEQFF

J gene: TRBJ2-1
D gene: .
V gene: TRBV15
clone size: .
CDR3 DNA: TGTGCCACCAGCAGAGATAGGCGAGGGGGTGAGCAGTTCTTC
CDR3 protein: CATSRDRRGGEQFF

J gene: TRBJ1-1
D gene: .
V gene: TRBV28
clone size: .
CDR3 DNA: TGTGCCAGCAGTTTAGCAGGCACTGAAGCTTTCTTT
CDR3 protein: CASSLAGTEAFF

J gene: TRBJ2-2
D gene: TRBD2
V gene: TRBV30
clone size: few
CDR3 DNA: TGTGCCTGGGCAGGACTAGCGGGAGGTGGTAACACCGGGGAGCTGTTTTTT
CDR3 protein: CAWAGLAGGGNTGELFF

J gene: TRBJ2-3
D gene: TRBD1
V gene: TRBV18
clone size: .
CDR3 DNA: TGTGCCAGCTCACCACAGGGACAGGGCGCAGATACGCAGTATTTT
CDR3 protein: CASSPQGQGADTQYF

J gene: TRBJ1-1
D gene: .
V gene: TRBV18
clone size: few
CDR3 DNA: TGTGCCAGCTCACCCCAAAGGGGGGGCTCGGAAGCTTTCTTT
CDR3 protein: CASSPQRGGSEAFF

J gene: TRBJ2-5
D gene: .
V gene: TRBV7-7
clone size: .
CDR3 DNA: TGTGCTAGCAGCGCTTGGGGGCCGCAAGAGACCCAGTACTTC
CDR3 protein: CASSAWGPQETQYF

J gene: TRBJ2-2
D gene: TRBD1
V gene: TRBV2
clone size: once
CDR3 DNA: TGTGCCAGCAGCGCGGGACAGGGGGCGGGCACCGGGGAGCTGTTTTTT
CDR3 protein: CASSAGQGAGTGELFF

J gene: TRBJ2-5
D gene: .
V gene: TRBV9
clone size: once
CDR3 DNA: TGTGCCAGCAGCGGGTCGGGGCAAGAGACCCAGTACTTC
CDR3 protein: CASSGSGQETQYF

J gene: TRBJ1-2
D gene: TRBD1
V gene: TRBV10-3
clone size: .
CDR3 DNA: TGTGCCATCAGTCTGGGACAGTCTCTTTTATACGGCTACACCTTC
CDR3 protein: CAISLGQSLLYGYTF

J gene: TRBJ2-1
D gene: TRBD2
V gene: TRBV12-3/TRBV12-4
clone size: .
CDR3 DNA: TGTGCCAGCAGCCCGGGACTAGCCTATGAGCAGTTCTTC
CDR3 protein: CASSPGLAYEQFF

J gene: TRBJ2-4
D gene: TRBD1
V gene: TRBV12-3/TRBV12-4
clone size: .
CDR3 DNA: TGTGCCAGCAGTTTAGGGACAGGGGACATTCAGTACTTC
CDR3 protein: CASSLGTGDIQYF

J gene: TRBJ2-2
D gene: TRBD2
V gene: TRBV4-3
clone size: .
CDR3 DNA: TGCGCCAGCAGCCCCCTCGGGGCGGGAGGGTCCGGGGAGCTGTTTTTT
CDR3 protein: CASSPLGAGGSGELFF

J gene: TRBJ1-3
D gene: TRBD1
V gene: TRBV4-1
clone size: .
CDR3 DNA: TGCGCCAGCCGGGACAGAGTTCTCTCTGGAAACACCATATATTTT
CDR3 protein: CASRDRVLSGNTIYF

J gene: TRBJ1-1
D gene: .
V gene: TRBV2
clone size: .
CDR3 DNA: TGTGCCAGCACCCCCGGGTTGGTCACTGAAGCTTTCTTT
CDR3 protein: CASTPGLVTEAFF

J gene: TRBJ1-4
D gene: TRBD1
V gene: TRBV30
clone size: .
CDR3 DNA: TGTGCCTGGATGGGCAGGGGGCTGGCTAATGAAAAACTGTTTTTT
CDR3 protein: CAWMGRGLANEKLFF

J gene: TRBJ1-5
D gene: .
V gene: TRBV5-1
clone size: .
CDR3 DNA: TGCGCCAGCAGCTTGGGTCGGGGCAATCAGCCCCAGCATTTT
CDR3 protein: CASSLGRGNQPQHF